Each of the 18 T cell receptor beta chains below was sequenced from the same sample in a study of blood T cell repertoires in COVID-19. Assay used: immunoSEQ multiplex PCR; TCRdb lists only in-frame clones, some missing. The repertoire includes 100,000 to 120,000 clones, approximately 81% of them detected once, and less than 45% sits in the top ten. Source material: peripheral blood. The receptors come from an elderly man with acute or convalescent COVID-19.

The chain combines TRBV7-3 with TRBJ2-4; possible D gene TRBD1, 6 bases. The CDR3 sequence is 17 residues long. The V gene lost 6 bases and the J gene lost 2 bases, with 20 bases spanning the gap. The germline CDR1 and CDR2 sequences are SGHTA and FQGTGA. As DNA, the CDR3 is TGTGCCAGCAGTCCGATCGACAGGCTTGAGACCAAAAACATTCAGTACTTC. The encoded protein is CASSPIDRLETKNIQYF.

J is TRBJ1-2 and V is TRBV6-5; a weak D match, TRBD1 (5 bases). The CDR3 totals 13 residues. CDR1 MNHEY and CDR2 SVGAGI come from the germline V gene. Trimming removed 6 bases at V and 2 bases at J, with 10 bases between. The CDR3 sequence: CASRRDRNYGYTF. CDR3 coding DNA: TGTGCCAGCAGAAGAGACAGAAACTATGGCTACACCTTC.

This chain links TRBV11-3 with TRBJ2-2; 10 positions agree with TRBD1. After removal of 6 bases from V and 7 bases from J, the junction contained 8 bases not matched to a gene. The CDR3 is 15 residues long. In germline, CDR1 is SGHNT, CDR2 YENEEA. The chain's CDR3 is CASSFGQGGIGELFF. The CDR3 DNA follows: TGTGCCAGCAGTTTCGGACAGGGGGGAATCGGGGAGCTGTTTTTT.

The chain joins TRBV7-9 to TRBJ2-5; D is undetermined. Germline CDR1 reads SEHNR; CDR2 reads FQNEAQ (reference sequence). V was pared by 4 bases and J by 1 base, with 10 bases between. The length of the CDR3 is 14 residues. The CDR3, as DNA: TGTGCCAGCAGCTCCGCGCAATCCCAAGAGACCCAGTACTTC. Translating it yields CASSSAQSQETQYF.

The chain has TRBV5-1 and TRBJ2-3, with D maybe TRBD1 (6 bases). The CDR3 has 15 residues. Germline V gene data show CDR1 as SGHRS and CDR2 as YFSETQ. V was trimmed by 3 bases and J by 1 base, leaving 12 bases between them. DNA for the CDR3: TGCGCCAGCAGCTCAGACAGGCCGCGCACAGATACGCAGTATTTT. Translating gives CASSSDRPRTDTQYF.

The chain has TRBV10-3 and TRBJ2-2; 8 bases fit TRBD1. This CDR3 is 14 amino acids long. Germline V CDR1 and CDR2: ENHRY, SYGVKD. The V gene end was trimmed by 4 bases and the J gene end by 7 bases; junction bases not matched to a gene: 5. CDR3 loop: CAISVTGVGGELFF. CDR3 in DNA: TGTGCCATCAGTGTGACAGGGGTTGGCGGGGAGCTGTTTTTT.

The chain uses TRBV29-1 and TRBJ2-5, with D tentatively TRBD1 (6 bases). Per the germline V gene, CDR1 is SQVTM and CDR2 is ANQGSEA. Trimming removed 3 bases at V and 4 bases at J, with 9 bases between. The CDR3 spans 12 residues. The CDR3 DNA follows: TGCAGCGTTGAGCCAGGGGTAGAGACCCAGTACTTC. Amino acids: CSVEPGVETQYF.

In this sample, this clone turned up a few times. The V gene is TRBV5-1, the J gene TRBJ1-1, with 7 nucleotides matching TRBD1. V was clipped by 3 bases and J by 3 bases; unmatched bases: 8. Germline V gene sequence: CDR1 SGHRS, CDR2 YFSETQ. The CDR3 extends over 15 amino acids. The CDR3 region has the DNA TGCGCCAGCAGCTCCTCCGGGACAGAATACACTGAAGCTTTCTTT. Amino acids: CASSSSGTEYTEAFF.

This clone was observed a few times. The gene calls are TRBV4-3 and TRBJ2-5; D is ambiguous. The CDR3 sequence is 13 residues long. Trimming pared 0 bases from V and 5 bases from J, leaving 7 bases between. The germline V gene encodes CDR1 LGHNA and CDR2 YSLEER. In DNA, the CDR3 is TGCGCCAGCAGCCAAGAGTCTGCGGAGACCCAGTACTTC. Protein: CASSQESAETQYF.

The chain uses TRBV6-5 and TRBJ2-2; maybe TRBD2 (6 bases). Trimming took 6 bases from V and 3 from J, leaving 11 bases between them. CDR3 length equals 14 residues. Germline V gene lookup returns CDR1 MNHEY and CDR2 SVGAGI. DNA for the CDR3: TGTGCCAGCAGAGGGTGGGGGGACACCGGGGAGCTGTTTTTT. This sequence encodes CASRGWGDTGELFF.

V is TRBV27 and J is TRBJ2-1; D is ambiguous. The germline CDR1 and CDR2 sequences are MNHEY and SMNVEV (reference sequence). V lost 0 bases, J lost 2 bases, and 11 bases lay in between. This CDR3 is built from 16 residues. The CDR3 DNA reads TGTGCCAGCAGTTTATCCTGGAGTTCCCCCTACAATGAGCAGTTCTTC. Translation: CASSLSWSSPYNEQFF.

This clone was picked up one time. This chain links TRBV2 with TRBJ1-5; possible D gene TRBD1, 6 bases. This CDR3 has 14 residues. Germline V gene sequence: CDR1 SNHLY, CDR2 FYNNEI. Trimming took off 2 bases at V and 6 bases at J, with 11 bases between the two ends. The CDR3 loop is CASSERTEGQPQHF. The CDR3 region has the DNA TGTGCCAGCAGTGAAAGGACAGAGGGTCAGCCCCAGCATTTT.

The gene calls are TRBV28 and TRBJ1-4; TRBD1 agrees at 8 bases. CDR1 is MDHEN, CDR2 SYDVKM, per germline. This CDR3 has 20 residues. The junction had 18 bases not matched to a gene; V was cut back by 6 bases and J by 0 bases. The CDR3 nucleotides are TGTGCCAGCAGCCCCTACTTTGGAGGACAGGGCCCCGCAACTAATGAAAAACTGTTTTTT. Translating it yields CASSPYFGGQGPATNEKLFF.

The chain employs TRBV6-5 and TRBJ2-3; D is undetermined. Germline V gene data show CDR1 as MNHEY and CDR2 as SVGAGI. This CDR3 has 14 amino acids. V was trimmed by 1 base and J by 9 bases, leaving 14 bases between them. The CDR3 region has the DNA TGTGCCAGCAGTTACTTCGGGTCCACACGGACGCAGTATTTT. It translates to CASSYFGSTRTQYF.

The rearrangement uses TRBV14 and TRBJ2-7; 8 bases agree with TRBD1. The CDR3 is made up of 19 amino acids. V was clipped by 6 bases and J by 4 bases; unmatched bases: 23. Germline assignment: CDR1 SGHDN and CDR2 FVKESK. The CDR3 bases are TGTGCCAGCAGTCACCCTATAGGACAGGGAGGATCCAACCGATACGAGCAGTACTTC. It encodes CASSHPIGQGGSNRYEQYF.

The chain recombines TRBV2 with TRBJ1-5; D is undetermined. Germline V gene lookup returns CDR1 SNHLY and CDR2 FYNNEI. Trimming removed 4 bases from V and 4 bases from J, with 8 bases in between. The CDR3 extends over 13 amino acids. CDR3 loop: CASSVSGNQPQHF. In nucleotides, the CDR3 is TGTGCCAGCAGTGTTAGTGGTAATCAGCCCCAGCATTTT. The entire variable domain, with the rest obtained from reference TRBV2 and TRBJ1-5, is as follows: EPEVTQTPSHQVTQMGQEVILRCVPISNHLYFYWYRQILGQKVEFLVSFYNNEISEKSEIFDDQFSVERPDGSNFTLKIRSTKLEDSAMYFCASSVSGNQPQHFGDGTRLSIL.

The J gene is TRBJ1-1, the V gene TRBV14, with 9 bases identical to TRBD1. CDR3 size: 15 residues. The V gene's germline CDR1 is SGHDN and CDR2 FVKESK. V shed 1 base and J 7 bases; nucleotides not matched to a gene: 7. The DNA of the CDR3 is TGTGCCAGCAGCCAAGGTGGGACAGGGACTAATGAAGCTTTCTTT. This sequence encodes CASSQGGTGTNEAFF.

On this clone itself: The identical CDR3 is also encoded by other nucleotide sequences in the sample. This chain uses TRBV6-2 or TRBV6-3 with TRBJ1-2; D gene unclear. Germline assignment: CDR1 MNHEY and CDR2 SVGEGT. CDR3 size: 12 residues. Trimming left V 0 bases short and J 4 bases short, with 3 bases between. For the CDR3, the DNA is TGTGCCAGCAGTTACTCGAGCTATGGCTACACCTTC. Translation: CASSYSSYGYTF.